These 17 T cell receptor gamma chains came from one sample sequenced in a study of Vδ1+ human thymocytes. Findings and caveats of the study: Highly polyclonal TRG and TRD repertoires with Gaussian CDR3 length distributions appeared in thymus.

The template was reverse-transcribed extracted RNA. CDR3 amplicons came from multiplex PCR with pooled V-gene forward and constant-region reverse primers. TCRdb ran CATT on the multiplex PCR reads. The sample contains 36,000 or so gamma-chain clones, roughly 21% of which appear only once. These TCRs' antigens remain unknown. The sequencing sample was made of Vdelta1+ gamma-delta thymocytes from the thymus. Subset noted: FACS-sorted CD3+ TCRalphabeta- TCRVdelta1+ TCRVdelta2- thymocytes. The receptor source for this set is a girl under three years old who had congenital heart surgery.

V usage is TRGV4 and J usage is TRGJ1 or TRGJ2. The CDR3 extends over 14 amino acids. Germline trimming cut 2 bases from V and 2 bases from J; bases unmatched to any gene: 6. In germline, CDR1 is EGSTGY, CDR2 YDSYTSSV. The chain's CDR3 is CATWDDWDYYKKLF. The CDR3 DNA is TGTGCCACCTGGGATGATTGGGATTATTATAAGAAACTCTTT.

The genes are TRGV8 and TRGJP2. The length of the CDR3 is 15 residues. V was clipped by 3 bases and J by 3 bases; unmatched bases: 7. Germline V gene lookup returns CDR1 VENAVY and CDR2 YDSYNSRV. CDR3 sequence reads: CATWDSYRSDWIKTF. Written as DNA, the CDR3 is TGTGCCACCTGGGATTCCTATCGTAGTGATTGGATCAAGACGTTT.

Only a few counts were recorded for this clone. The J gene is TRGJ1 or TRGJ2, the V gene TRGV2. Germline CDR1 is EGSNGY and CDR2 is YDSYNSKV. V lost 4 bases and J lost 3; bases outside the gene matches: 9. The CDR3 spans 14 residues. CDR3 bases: TGTGCCACCTGGGATGGAGGTTTTTATTATAAGAAACTCTTT. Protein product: CATWDGGFYYKKLF.

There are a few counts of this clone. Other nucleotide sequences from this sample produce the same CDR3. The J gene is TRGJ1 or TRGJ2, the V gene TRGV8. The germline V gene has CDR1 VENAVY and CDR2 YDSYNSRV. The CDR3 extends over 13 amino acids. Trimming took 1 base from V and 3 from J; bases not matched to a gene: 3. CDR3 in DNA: TGTGCCACCTGGGATAGTTCTTATTATAAGAAACTCTTT. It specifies CATWDSSYYKKLF.

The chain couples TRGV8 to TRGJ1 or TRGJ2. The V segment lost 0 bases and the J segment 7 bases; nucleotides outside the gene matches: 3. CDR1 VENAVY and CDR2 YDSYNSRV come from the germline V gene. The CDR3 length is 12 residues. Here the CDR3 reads CATWDRCYKKLF. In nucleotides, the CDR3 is TGTGCCACCTGGGATAGGTGCTATAAGAAACTCTTT.

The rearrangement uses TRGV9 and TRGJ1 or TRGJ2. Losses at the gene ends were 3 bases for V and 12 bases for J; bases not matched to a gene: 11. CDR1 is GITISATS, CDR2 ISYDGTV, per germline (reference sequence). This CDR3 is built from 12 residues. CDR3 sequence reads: CALWEPKWGKLF. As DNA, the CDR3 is TGTGCCTTGTGGGAGCCTAAGTGGGGGAAACTCTTT.

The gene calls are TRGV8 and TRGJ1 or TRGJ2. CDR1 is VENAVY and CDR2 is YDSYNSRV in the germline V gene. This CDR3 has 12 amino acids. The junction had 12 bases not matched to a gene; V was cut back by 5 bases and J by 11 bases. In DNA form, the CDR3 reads TGTGCCACCTGGGGTTTTGTAGGGCAGAAACTCTTT. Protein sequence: CATWGFVGQKLF.

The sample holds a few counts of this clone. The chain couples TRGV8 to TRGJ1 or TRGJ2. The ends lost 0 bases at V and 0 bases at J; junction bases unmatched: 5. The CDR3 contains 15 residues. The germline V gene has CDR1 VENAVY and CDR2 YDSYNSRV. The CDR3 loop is CATWDRPLNYYKKLF. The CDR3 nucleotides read TGTGCCACCTGGGATAGGCCCCTGAATTATTATAAGAAACTCTTT.

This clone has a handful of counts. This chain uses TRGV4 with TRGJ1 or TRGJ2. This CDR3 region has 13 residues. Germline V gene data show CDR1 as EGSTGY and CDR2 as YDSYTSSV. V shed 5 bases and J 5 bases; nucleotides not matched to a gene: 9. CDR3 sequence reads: CATWVKGDYKKLF. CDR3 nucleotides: TGTGCCACCTGGGTCAAGGGGGATTATAAGAAACTCTTT.

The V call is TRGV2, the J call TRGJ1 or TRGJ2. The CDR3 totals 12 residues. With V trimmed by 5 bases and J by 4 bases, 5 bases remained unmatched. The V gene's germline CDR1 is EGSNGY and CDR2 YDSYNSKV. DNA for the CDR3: TGTGCCACCTGGGCCCCCTATTATAAGAAACTCTTT. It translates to CATWAPYYKKLF.

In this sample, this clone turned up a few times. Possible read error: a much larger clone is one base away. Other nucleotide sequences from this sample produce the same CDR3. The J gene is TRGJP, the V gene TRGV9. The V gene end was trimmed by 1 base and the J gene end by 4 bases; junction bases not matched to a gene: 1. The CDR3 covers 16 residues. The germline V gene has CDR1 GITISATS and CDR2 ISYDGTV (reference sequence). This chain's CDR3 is CALWEVQELGKKIKVF. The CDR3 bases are TGTGCCTTGTGGGAGGTACAAGAGTTGGGCAAAAAAATCAAGGTATTT.

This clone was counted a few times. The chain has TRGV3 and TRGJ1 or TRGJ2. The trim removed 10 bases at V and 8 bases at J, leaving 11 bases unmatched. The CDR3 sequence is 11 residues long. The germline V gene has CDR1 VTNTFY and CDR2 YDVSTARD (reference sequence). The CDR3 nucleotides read TGTGCCACTACCATGCCGAATAAGAAACTCTTT. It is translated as CATTMPNKKLF.

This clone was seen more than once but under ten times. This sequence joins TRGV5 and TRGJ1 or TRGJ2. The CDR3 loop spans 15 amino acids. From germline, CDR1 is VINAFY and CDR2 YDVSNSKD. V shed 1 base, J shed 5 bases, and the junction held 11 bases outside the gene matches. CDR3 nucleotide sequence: TGTGCCACCTGGGACAGCTCCAGTGATGATTATAAGAAACTCTTT. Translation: CATWDSSSDDYKKLF.

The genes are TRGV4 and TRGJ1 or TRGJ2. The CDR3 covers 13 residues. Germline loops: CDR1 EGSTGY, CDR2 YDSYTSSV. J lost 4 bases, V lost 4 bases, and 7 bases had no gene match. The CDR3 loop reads CATWDEGYYKKLF. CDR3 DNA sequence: TGTGCCACCTGGGACGAGGGGTATTATAAGAAACTCTTT.

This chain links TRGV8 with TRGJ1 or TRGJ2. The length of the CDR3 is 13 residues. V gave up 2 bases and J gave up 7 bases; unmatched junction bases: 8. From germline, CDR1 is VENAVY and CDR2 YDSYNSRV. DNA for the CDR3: TGTGCCACCTGGGATACCCCTAGGTATAAGAAACTCTTT. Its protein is CATWDTPRYKKLF.

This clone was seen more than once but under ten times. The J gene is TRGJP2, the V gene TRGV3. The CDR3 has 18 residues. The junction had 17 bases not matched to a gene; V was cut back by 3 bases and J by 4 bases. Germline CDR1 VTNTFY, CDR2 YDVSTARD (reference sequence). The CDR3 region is CATWDGPNCGYSDWIKTF. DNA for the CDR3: TGTGCCACCTGGGACGGGCCAAACTGTGGATATAGTGATTGGATCAAGACGTTT.

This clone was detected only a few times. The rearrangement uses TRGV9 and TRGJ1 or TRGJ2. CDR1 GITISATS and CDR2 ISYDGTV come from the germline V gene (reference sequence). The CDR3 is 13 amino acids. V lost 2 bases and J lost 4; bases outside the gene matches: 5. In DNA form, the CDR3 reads TGTGCCTTGTGGGAGGGAAAGTATTATAAGAAACTCTTT. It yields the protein CALWEGKYYKKLF.